This T cell receptor beta chain was sequenced in a study of human T cells and chemical hapten exposure. Trimming left V 0 bases short and J 0 bases short, with 8 bases between. Germline V CDR1 and CDR2: SEHNR, FQNEAQ (reference sequence). This CDR3 has 15 amino acids. The library tagged each cDNA molecule with unique molecular identifiers. TCRdb re-called the RACE reads through MiXCR, storing one row per CDR3 protein. The data contain just under 350,000 distinct CDR3 sequences, around 7% of them seen just once; the ten biggest clones take up 7.5% to 8.5%. Study-wide findings and caveats: Versus controls, expanded TCRs had significantly more large CDR3 similarity clusters. The count of PT1 expanded TCRs correlated positively with patch test score. Counts of TCRs above 1 in 1000 frequency stayed unchanged with DPC sensitization.

There are a few counts of this clonotype. Its target is not known. The time point: patch test 1, 2 weeks after DPC sensitization. The treatment was: therapeutic diphenylcyclopropenone sensitization with weekly scalp DPC. The TCR was taken from a woman under 30 with alopecia areata. Some clones in this sample may be carry-over from other donors' samples. The V and J genes are TRBV7-9 and TRBJ1-1; D gene uncertain. Source: whole blood, taken in connection with sensitization to the hapten diphenylcyclopropenone (DPC). CDR3 in amino acids: CASSLAPLVNTEAFF. CDR3 DNA: TGTGCCAGCAGCTTAGCCCCGTTGGTGAACACTGAAGCTTTCTTT. Full variable domain (remainder filled in from reference TRBV7-9 and TRBJ1-1): DTGVSQNPRHKITKRGQNVTFRCDPISEHNRLYWYRQTLGQGPEFLTYFQNEAQLEKSRLLSDRFSAERPKGSFSTLEIQRTEQGDSAMYLCASSLAPLVNTEAFFGQGTRLTVV.